The TCR beta chain under discussion was sequenced for a study of T cell responses to AZD1222 COVID-19 vaccine. To note about this clone: The antigen is undetermined.

Study results and limitations: Females outnumbered males among donors, who were mostly white British; clonal diversity was possibly underestimated. Among those given AZD1222, only 5 to 7 were seropositive at baseline.

Assay: immunoSEQ multiplex PCR; the TCRdb copy retains only in-frame clones and omits some. The data contain under 300,000 clones, approximately 95% of them seen just once; the ten biggest clones take up roughly 0.5%. Sample: peripheral blood, taken on day 0 of AZD1222 vaccination. This TCR was recovered from an adult in good health.

The CDR3: CASSQVPGFSGYTF. CDR3 DNA sequence: TGTGCCAGCAGCCAAGTCCCAGGGTTTAGTGGCTACACCTTC. The chain carries TRBV14 and TRBJ1-2; tentative D call: TRBD1 (5 bases). With 1 base removed from V and 7 bases from J, the gap between germline ends came to 13 bases. This CDR3 comprises 14 residues. In germline, CDR1 is SGHDN, CDR2 FVKESK. Filled out from reference TRBV14 and TRBJ1-2, the complete variable domain reads EAGVTQFPSHSVIEKGQTVTLRCDPISGHDNLYWYRRVMGKEIKFLLHFVKESKQDESGMPNNRFLAERTGGTYSTLKVQPAELEDSGVYFCASSQVPGFSGYTFGSGTRLTVV.